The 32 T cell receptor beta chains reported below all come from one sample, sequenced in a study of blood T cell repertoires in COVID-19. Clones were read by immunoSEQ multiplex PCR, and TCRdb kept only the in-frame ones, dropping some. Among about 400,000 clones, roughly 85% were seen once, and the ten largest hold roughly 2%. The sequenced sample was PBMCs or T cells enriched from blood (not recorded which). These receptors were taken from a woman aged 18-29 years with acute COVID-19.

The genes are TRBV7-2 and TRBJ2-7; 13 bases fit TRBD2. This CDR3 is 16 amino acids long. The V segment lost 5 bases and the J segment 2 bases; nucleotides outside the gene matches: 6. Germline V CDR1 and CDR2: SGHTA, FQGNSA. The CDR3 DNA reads TGTGCCAGCAGCGTAACCGGGACTAGCGGGACCTACGAGCAGTACTTC. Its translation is CASSVTGTSGTYEQYF.

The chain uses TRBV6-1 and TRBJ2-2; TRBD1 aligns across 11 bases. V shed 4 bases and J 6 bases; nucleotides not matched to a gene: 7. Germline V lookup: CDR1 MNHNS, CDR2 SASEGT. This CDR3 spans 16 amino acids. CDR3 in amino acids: CASSGFGTGGSGELFF. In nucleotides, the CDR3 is TGTGCCAGCAGTGGATTCGGGACAGGGGGTTCCGGGGAGCTGTTTTTT.

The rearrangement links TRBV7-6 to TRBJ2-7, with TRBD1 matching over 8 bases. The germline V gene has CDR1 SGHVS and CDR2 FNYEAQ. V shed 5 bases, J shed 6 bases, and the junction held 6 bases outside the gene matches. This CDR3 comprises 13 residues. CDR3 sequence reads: CASSTTGVAEQYF. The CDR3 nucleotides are TGTGCCAGCAGCACGACAGGGGTTGCCGAGCAGTACTTC.

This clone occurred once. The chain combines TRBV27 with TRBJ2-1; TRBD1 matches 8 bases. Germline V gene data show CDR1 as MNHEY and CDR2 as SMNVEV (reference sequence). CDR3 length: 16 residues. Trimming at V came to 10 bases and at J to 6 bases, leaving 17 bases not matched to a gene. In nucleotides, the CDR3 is TGTGCCACCTTCCTCCAGGGGGCTTCCCAGATCAATGAGCAGTTCTTC. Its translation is CATFLQGASQINEQFF.

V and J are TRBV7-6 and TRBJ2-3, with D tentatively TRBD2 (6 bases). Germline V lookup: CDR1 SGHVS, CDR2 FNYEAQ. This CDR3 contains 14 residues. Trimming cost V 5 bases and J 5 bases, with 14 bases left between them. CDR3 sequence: CASSNTRGRDTQYF. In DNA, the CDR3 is TGTGCCAGCAGCAATACTCGGGGGAGAGATACGCAGTATTTT.

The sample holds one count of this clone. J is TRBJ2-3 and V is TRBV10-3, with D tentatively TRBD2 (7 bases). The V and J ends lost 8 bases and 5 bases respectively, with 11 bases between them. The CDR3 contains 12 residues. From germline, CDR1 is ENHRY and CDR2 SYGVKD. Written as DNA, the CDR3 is TGTGCCATCGGGGGGGCCCAAGATACGCAGTATTTT. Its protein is CAIGGAQDTQYF.

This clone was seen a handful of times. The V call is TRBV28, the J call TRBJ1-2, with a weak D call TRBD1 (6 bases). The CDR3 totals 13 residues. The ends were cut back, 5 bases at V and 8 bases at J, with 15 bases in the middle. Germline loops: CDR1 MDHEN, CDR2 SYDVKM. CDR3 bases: TGTGCCAGCAGTCCCGGGACATATGGCGGCTACACCTTC. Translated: CASSPGTYGGYTF.

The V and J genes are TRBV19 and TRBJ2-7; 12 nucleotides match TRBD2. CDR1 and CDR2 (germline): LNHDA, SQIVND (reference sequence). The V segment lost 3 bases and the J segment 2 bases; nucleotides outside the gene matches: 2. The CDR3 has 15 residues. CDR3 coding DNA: TGTGCCAGTAGTATGTGGACTAGCGGGACCTACGAGCAGTACTTC. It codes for CASSMWTSGTYEQYF.

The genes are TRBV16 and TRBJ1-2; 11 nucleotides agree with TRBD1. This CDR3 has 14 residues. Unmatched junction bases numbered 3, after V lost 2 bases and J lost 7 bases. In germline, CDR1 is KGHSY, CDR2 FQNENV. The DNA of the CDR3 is TGTGCCAGCAGCCAAGGACAGGGGGCGCGTGGCTACACCTTC. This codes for CASSQGQGARGYTF.

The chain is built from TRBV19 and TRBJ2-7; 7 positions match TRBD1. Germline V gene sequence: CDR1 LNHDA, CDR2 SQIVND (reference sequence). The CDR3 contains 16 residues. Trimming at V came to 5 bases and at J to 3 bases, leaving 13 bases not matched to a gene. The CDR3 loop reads CASSDPRTAGGYEQYF. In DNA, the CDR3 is TGTGCCAGTAGTGACCCCAGGACAGCAGGGGGCTACGAGCAGTACTTC.

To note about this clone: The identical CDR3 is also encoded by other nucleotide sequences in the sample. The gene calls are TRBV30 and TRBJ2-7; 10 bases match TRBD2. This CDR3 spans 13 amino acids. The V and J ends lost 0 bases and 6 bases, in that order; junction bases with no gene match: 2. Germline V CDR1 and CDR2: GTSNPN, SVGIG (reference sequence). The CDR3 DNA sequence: TGTGCCTGGAGTGTATTAGCGGGGGGCGAGCAGTACTTC. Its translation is CAWSVLAGGEQYF.

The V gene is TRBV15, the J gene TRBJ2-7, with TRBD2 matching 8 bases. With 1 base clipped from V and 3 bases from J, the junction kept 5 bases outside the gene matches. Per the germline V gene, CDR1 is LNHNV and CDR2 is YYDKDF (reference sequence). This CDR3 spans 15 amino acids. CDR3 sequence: CATSRARGANYEQYF. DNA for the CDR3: TGTGCCACCAGCAGAGCGCGGGGGGCCAACTACGAGCAGTACTTC.

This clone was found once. The CDR3 reads CASSLPVGGETQYF. CDR3 DNA: TGTGCCAGCAGCCTCCCGGTGGGCGGGGAGACCCAGTACTTC. This chain connects TRBV28 to TRBJ2-5; maybe TRBD2 (5 bases). Germline assignment: CDR1 MDHEN and CDR2 SYDVKM. This CDR3 comprises 14 residues. Trimming removed 6 bases at V and 5 bases at J, with 16 bases between.

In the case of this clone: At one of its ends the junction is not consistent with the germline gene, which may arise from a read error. The CDR3 coding sequence is TGTGCTAGCAGTCCGGGACAGGGGTCTTACAATGAGCAGTTCTTC. Its translation is CASSPGQGSYNEQFF. This chain uses TRBV7-7 with TRBJ2-1; TRBD1 agrees at 10 bases. The V gene's germline CDR1 is SSHAT and CDR2 FNYEAQ (reference sequence). This CDR3 is built from 15 residues.

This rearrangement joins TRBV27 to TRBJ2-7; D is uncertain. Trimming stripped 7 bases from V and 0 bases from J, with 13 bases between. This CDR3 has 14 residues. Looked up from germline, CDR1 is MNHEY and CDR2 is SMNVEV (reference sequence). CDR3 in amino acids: CASTLLIPSYEQYF. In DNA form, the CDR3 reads TGTGCCAGCACCCTTCTAATTCCCTCCTACGAGCAGTACTTC.

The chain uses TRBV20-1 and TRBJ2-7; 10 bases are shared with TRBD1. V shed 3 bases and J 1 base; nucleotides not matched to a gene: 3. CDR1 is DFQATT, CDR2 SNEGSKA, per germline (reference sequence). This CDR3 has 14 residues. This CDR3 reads CSASDRGPSYEQYF. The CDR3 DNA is TGCAGTGCTAGTGACAGGGGGCCTTCCTACGAGCAGTACTTC.

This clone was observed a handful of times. The DNA of the CDR3 is TGTGCCAGCAGCTTGCGTAAGATTACAGGCCCCCATGAAGCTTTCTTT. Translating it yields CASSLRKITGPHEAFF. This sequence joins TRBV7-9 and TRBJ1-1, with D possibly being TRBD1 (5 bases). The CDR3 runs to 16 residues. V was clipped by 3 bases and J by 7 bases, with 21 bases between them. CDR1 is SEHNR, CDR2 FQNEAQ, per germline (reference sequence). The full variable domain, rest sourced from reference TRBV7-9 and TRBJ1-1, is DTGVSQNPRHKITKRGQNVTFRCDPISEHNRLYWYRQTLGQGPEFLTYFQNEAQLEKSRLLSDRFSAERPKGSFSTLEIQRTEQGDSAMYLCASSLRKITGPHEAFFGQGTRLTVV.

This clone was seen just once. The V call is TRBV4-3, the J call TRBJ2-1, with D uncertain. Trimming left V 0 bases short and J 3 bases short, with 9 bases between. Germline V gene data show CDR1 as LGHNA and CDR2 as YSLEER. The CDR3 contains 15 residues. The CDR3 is CASSQDRRGYNEQFF. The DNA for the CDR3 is TGCGCCAGCAGCCAAGACCGACGAGGCTACAATGAGCAGTTCTTC.

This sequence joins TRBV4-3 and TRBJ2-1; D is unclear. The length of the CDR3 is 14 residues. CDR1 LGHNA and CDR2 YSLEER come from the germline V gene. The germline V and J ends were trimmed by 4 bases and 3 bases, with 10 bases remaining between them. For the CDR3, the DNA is TGCGCCAGCAGCCGCGGCCCCAGCTACAATGAGCAGTTCTTC. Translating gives CASSRGPSYNEQFF.

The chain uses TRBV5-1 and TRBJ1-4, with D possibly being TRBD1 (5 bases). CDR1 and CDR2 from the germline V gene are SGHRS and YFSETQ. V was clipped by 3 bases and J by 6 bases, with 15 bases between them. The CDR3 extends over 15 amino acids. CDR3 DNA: TGCGCCAGCAGCTCCTCGGGGGAGGTTTATGAAAAACTGTTTTTT. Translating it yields CASSSSGEVYEKLFF.

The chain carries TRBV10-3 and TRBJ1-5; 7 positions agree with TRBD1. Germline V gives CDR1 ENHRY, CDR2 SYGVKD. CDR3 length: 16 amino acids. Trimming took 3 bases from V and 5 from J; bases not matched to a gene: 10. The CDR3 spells CAISEGGRGLDQPQHF. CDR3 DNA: TGTGCCATCAGTGAAGGAGGCAGGGGGTTGGATCAGCCCCAGCATTTT.

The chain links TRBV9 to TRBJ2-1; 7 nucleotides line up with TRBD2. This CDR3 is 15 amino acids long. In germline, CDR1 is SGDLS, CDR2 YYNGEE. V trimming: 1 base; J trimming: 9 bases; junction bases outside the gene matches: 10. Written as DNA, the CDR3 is TGTGCCAGCAGCGTACTCTGGGCGGGAGACGGTGAGCAGTTCTTC. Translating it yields CASSVLWAGDGEQFF.

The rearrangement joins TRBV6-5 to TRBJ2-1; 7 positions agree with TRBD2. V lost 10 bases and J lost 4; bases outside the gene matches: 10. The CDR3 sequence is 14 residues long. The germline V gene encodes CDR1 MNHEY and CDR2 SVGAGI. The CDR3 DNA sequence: TGTGCCACAACCTCGGGAGGAGGGTACAATGAGCAGTTCTTC. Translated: CATTSGGGYNEQFF.

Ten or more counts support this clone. The CDR3 DNA reads as TGTGCCAGCAGCTTCGCCCCGGGAAGGGACACTGAAGCTTTCTTT. Its protein product is CASSFAPGRDTEAFF. The J gene is TRBJ1-1, the V gene TRBV7-9; D gene ambiguous. Trimming took off 3 bases at V and 3 bases at J, with 14 bases between the two ends. The CDR3 is 15 residues long. Germline V lookup: CDR1 SEHNR, CDR2 FQNEAQ (reference sequence).

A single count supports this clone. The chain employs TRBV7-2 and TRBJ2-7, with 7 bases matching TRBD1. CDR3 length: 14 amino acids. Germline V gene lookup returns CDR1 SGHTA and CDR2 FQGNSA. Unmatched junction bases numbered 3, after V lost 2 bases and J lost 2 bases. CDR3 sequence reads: CASSLPGQPYEQYF. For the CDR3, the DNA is TGTGCCAGCAGCTTACCGGGACAGCCCTACGAGCAGTACTTC.

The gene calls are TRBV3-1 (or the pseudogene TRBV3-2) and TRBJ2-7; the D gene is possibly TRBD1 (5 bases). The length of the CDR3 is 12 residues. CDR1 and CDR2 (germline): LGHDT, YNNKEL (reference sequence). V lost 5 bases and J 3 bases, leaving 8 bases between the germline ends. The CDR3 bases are TGTGCCAGCAGCGTGACAGTCTACGAGCAGTACTTC. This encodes CASSVTVYEQYF.

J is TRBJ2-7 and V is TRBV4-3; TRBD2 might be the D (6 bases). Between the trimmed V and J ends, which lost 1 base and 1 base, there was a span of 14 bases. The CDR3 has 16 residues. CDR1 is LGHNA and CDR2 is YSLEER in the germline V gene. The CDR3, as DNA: TGCGCCAGCAGCCAAGGGGTCAGCGGGCTATCCTACGAGCAGTACTTC. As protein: CASSQGVSGLSYEQYF.

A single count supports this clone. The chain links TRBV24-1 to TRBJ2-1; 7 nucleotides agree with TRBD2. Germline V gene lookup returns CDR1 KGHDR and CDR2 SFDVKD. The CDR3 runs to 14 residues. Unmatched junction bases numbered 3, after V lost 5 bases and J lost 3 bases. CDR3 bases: TGTGCCACCAGTGGGGGAGGGCTCTACAATGAGCAGTTCTTC. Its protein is CATSGGGLYNEQFF.

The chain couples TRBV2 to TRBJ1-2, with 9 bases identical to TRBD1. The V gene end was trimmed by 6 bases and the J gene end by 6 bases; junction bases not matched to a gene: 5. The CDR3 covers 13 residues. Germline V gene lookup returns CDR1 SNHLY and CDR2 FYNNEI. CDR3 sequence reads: CASRIQGADGYTF. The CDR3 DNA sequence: TGTGCCAGCAGGATACAGGGGGCGGATGGCTACACCTTC. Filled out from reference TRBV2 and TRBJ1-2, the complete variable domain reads EPEVTQTPSHQVTQMGQEVILRCVPISNHLYFYWYRQILGQKVEFLVSFYNNEISEKSEIFDDQFSVERPDGSNFTLKIRSTKLEDSAMYFCASRIQGADGYTFGSGTRLTVV.

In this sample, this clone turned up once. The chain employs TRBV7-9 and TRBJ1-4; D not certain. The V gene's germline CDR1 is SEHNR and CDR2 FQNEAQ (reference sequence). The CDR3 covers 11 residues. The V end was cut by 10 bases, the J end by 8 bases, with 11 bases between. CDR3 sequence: CANKGGEKLFF. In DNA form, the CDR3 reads TGTGCCAATAAGGGAGGAGAAAAACTGTTTTTT.

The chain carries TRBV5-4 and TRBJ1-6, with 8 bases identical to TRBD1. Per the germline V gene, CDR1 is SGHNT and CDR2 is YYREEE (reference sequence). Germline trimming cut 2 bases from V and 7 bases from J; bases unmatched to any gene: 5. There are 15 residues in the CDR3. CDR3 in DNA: TGTGCCAGCAGCTTCCGGGACAGGATGAATTCACCCCTCCACTTT. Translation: CASSFRDRMNSPLHF.

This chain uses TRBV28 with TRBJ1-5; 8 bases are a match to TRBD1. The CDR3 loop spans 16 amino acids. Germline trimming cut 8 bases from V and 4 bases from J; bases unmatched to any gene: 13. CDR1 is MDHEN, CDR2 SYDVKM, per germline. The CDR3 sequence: CASLAARGPYNQPQHF. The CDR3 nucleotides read TGTGCCAGCCTAGCGGCCAGGGGGCCTTATAATCAGCCCCAGCATTTT.